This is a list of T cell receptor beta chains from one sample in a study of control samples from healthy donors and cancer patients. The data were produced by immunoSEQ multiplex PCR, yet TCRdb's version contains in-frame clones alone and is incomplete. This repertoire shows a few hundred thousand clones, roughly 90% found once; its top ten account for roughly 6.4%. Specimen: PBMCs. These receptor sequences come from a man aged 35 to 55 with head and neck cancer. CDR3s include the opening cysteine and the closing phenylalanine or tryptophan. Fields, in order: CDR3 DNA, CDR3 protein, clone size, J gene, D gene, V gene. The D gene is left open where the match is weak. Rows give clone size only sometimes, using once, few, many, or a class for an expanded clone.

CDR3 DNA: TGTGCCAGCAGCCACGGGGTGACGAACACCGGGGAGCTGTTTTTT
CDR3 protein: CASSHGVTNTGELFF
clone size: .
J gene: TRBJ2-2
D gene: .
V gene: TRBV28

CDR3 DNA: TGTGCCAGCAGCCCCCCAGGAAGCTCTGGAAACACCATATATTTT
CDR3 protein: CASSPPGSSGNTIYF
clone size: once
J gene: TRBJ1-3
D gene: .
V gene: TRBV7-9

CDR3 DNA: TGTGCCACCAGCGGCGGACAAGGCTCCTACGAGCAGTACTTC
CDR3 protein: CATSGGQGSYEQYF
clone size: .
J gene: TRBJ2-7
D gene: .
V gene: TRBV15

CDR3 DNA: TGTGCCATCAGTGTAGCGGTTCAGACAGATACGCAGTATTTT
CDR3 protein: CAISVAVQTDTQYF
clone size: .
J gene: TRBJ2-3
D gene: .
V gene: TRBV10-3

CDR3 DNA: TGTGCCAGCAGTTTCCAGCCGAATGAGCAGTTCTTC
CDR3 protein: CASSFQPNEQFF
clone size: .
J gene: TRBJ2-1
D gene: .
V gene: TRBV28

CDR3 DNA: TGTGCCATCAGTGGAACGGACAGACAAAATCAGCCCCAGCATTTT
CDR3 protein: CAISGTDRQNQPQHF
clone size: .
J gene: TRBJ1-5
D gene: .
V gene: TRBV10-3

CDR3 DNA: TGCGCCAGCAATCTCGGGCAGGGGAGGGCCTACGAGCAGTACTTC
CDR3 protein: CASNLGQGRAYEQYF
clone size: .
J gene: TRBJ2-7
D gene: .
V gene: TRBV5-1

CDR3 DNA: TGTGCCAGCAGCTTGGAGCTGACACAAGAGACCCAGTACTTC
CDR3 protein: CASSLELTQETQYF
clone size: .
J gene: TRBJ2-5
D gene: .
V gene: TRBV5-4

CDR3 DNA: TGTGCCAGCAGTTTATTCTACAGGGCGGACAATCAGCCCCAGCATTTT
CDR3 protein: CASSLFYRADNQPQHF
clone size: .
J gene: TRBJ1-5
D gene: .
V gene: TRBV27

CDR3 DNA: TGTGCCTGGAGTGGACAGGGCGGTCAGCCCCAGCATTTT
CDR3 protein: CAWSGQGGQPQHF
clone size: .
J gene: TRBJ1-5
D gene: TRBD1
V gene: TRBV30

CDR3 DNA: TGTGCCAGCAGCCAATCCAGGGCCAACCAAGAGACCCAGTACTTC
CDR3 protein: CASSQSRANQETQYF
clone size: .
J gene: TRBJ2-5
D gene: .
V gene: TRBV14

CDR3 DNA: TGCGCCAGCAGTGATCCGGGACTAGACAAAAACATTCAGTACTTC
CDR3 protein: CASSDPGLDKNIQYF
clone size: .
J gene: TRBJ2-4
D gene: TRBD2
V gene: TRBV10-2

CDR3 DNA: TGTGCCAGTAGTATAAAAATAGCGGGAGGGGGACTTGTACGTGAGCAGTTCTTC
CDR3 protein: CASSIKIAGGGLVREQFF
clone size: once
J gene: TRBJ2-1
D gene: TRBD2
V gene: TRBV19

CDR3 DNA: TGTGCCAGCAGTTTTGGTCTAGCGGGAAACTCCTACGAGCAGTACTTC
CDR3 protein: CASSFGLAGNSYEQYF
clone size: .
J gene: TRBJ2-7
D gene: TRBD2
V gene: TRBV28

CDR3 DNA: TGTGCCAGCAGCGTAGACGGCGGGGGGTTGGACAATGAGCAGTTCTTC
CDR3 protein: CASSVDGGGLDNEQFF
clone size: once
J gene: TRBJ2-1
D gene: TRBD2
V gene: TRBV9

CDR3 DNA: TGTGCCAGCAGTTACGGAGGCAGGGTCGACGGCTACACCTTC
CDR3 protein: CASSYGGRVDGYTF
clone size: .
J gene: TRBJ1-2
D gene: .
V gene: TRBV6-6

CDR3 DNA: TGCGCCAGCAGCCAAGGAGTTTCCTTTGGTGCCGGCCTCACAGATACGCAGTATTTT
CDR3 protein: CASSQGVSFGAGLTDTQYF
clone size: .
J gene: TRBJ2-3
D gene: .
V gene: TRBV4-1

CDR3 DNA: TGTGCCAGCAGCCGACTAGACTCCTACAATGAGCAGTTCTTC
CDR3 protein: CASSRLDSYNEQFF
clone size: .
J gene: TRBJ2-1
D gene: .
V gene: TRBV28

CDR3 DNA: TGTGCCAGCAGCGTAGTAGGGCGGGCCACCTACAATGAGCAGTTCTTC
CDR3 protein: CASSVVGRATYNEQFF
clone size: once
J gene: TRBJ2-1
D gene: .
V gene: TRBV9

CDR3 DNA: TGTGCCAGCAGTTACGTCCAGAACCACCAAGAGACCCAGTACTTC
CDR3 protein: CASSYVQNHQETQYF
clone size: .
J gene: TRBJ2-5
D gene: .
V gene: TRBV6-5

CDR3 DNA: TGTGCCAGCACCCTGGCCGGGGGGGAGCAAGAGACCCAGTACTTC
CDR3 protein: CASTLAGGEQETQYF
clone size: .
J gene: TRBJ2-5
D gene: TRBD2
V gene: TRBV7-9

CDR3 DNA: TGTGCCAGCAGGCACAGGGAAGGCTACACCTTC
CDR3 protein: CASRHREGYTF
clone size: .
J gene: TRBJ1-2
D gene: .
V gene: TRBV7-9

CDR3 DNA: TGTGCCAGCAGCTTTGAAGGCCCGAACACCGGGGAGCTGTTTTTT
CDR3 protein: CASSFEGPNTGELFF
clone size: .
J gene: TRBJ2-2
D gene: .
V gene: TRBV5-4

CDR3 DNA: TGTGCCAGCAGCGTGACAGACTCTGGAAACACCATATATTTT
CDR3 protein: CASSVTDSGNTIYF
clone size: .
J gene: TRBJ1-3
D gene: .
V gene: TRBV9

CDR3 DNA: TGTGCCAGCAGCGGGGACAGGGGGCTTTCACCCCTCCACTTT
CDR3 protein: CASSGDRGLSPLHF
clone size: once
J gene: TRBJ1-6
D gene: TRBD1
V gene: TRBV5-6

CDR3 DNA: TGTGCCAGCAGTTACAGGGGACAGAACACTGAAGCTTTCTTT
CDR3 protein: CASSYRGQNTEAFF
clone size: .
J gene: TRBJ1-1
D gene: .
V gene: TRBV6-5

CDR3 DNA: TGTGCCAGCAGCTTCGCTCGGGGGGATCCCGGGGCCAACGTCCTGACTTTC
CDR3 protein: CASSFARGDPGANVLTF
clone size: .
J gene: TRBJ2-6
D gene: TRBD2
V gene: TRBV5-6

CDR3 DNA: TGTGCAAGTCGCTTAGTGGGCGGGGGGGGCACAGATACGCAGTATTTT
CDR3 protein: CASRLVGGGGTDTQYF
clone size: .
J gene: TRBJ2-3
D gene: .
V gene: TRBV12-2

CDR3 DNA: TGCGCCAGCAGCTTGGAAGGGTTCAGAACTTACGAGCAGTACTTC
CDR3 protein: CASSLEGFRTYEQYF
clone size: once
J gene: TRBJ2-7
D gene: .
V gene: TRBV5-1

CDR3 DNA: TGTGCCAGCAGCTTCTCACCCGGGACTAGAGACGAGCAGTTCTTC
CDR3 protein: CASSFSPGTRDEQFF
clone size: once
J gene: TRBJ2-1
D gene: TRBD2
V gene: TRBV9

CDR3 DNA: TGTGCCACCAGTGACCCAGACCATTCTCGGGGCTACACCTTC
CDR3 protein: CATSDPDHSRGYTF
clone size: .
J gene: TRBJ1-2
D gene: .
V gene: TRBV24-1

CDR3 DNA: TGTGCCAGCGTGGACGGAAGCTCCTACAATGAGCAGTTCTTC
CDR3 protein: CASVDGSSYNEQFF
clone size: .
J gene: TRBJ2-1
D gene: .
V gene: TRBV5-4